These T cell receptor beta chains were read from a single sample in a study of identical twins. TCRdb fed the 5' RACE reads into MiXCR, producing one record per CDR3 protein. The data hold about 430,000 distinct CDR3 sequences, with about 18% observed a single time. The material sequenced was naive T cells sorted from blood. The receptor source for this set is a man aged 45-65 years in good health. The CDR3 runs from the conserved cysteine through the conserved F or W. The order of the fields is CDR3 protein, CDR3 DNA, V gene, clone size, J gene, D gene. A D gene is named only where the DNA matches it firmly. Only some rows state a clone size, as once, few, many or a class for expanded clones.

cdr3_aa: CASSPAHGYSAHEQYF
cdr3_nt: TGTGCCAGCAGCCCCGCACATGGTTACTCTGCCCACGAGCAGTACTTC
v_call: TRBV3-1
clone_size: many
j_call: TRBJ2-7
d_call: -

cdr3_aa: CASSAGFNEQFF
cdr3_nt: TGTGCCAGCAGCGCGGGGTTCAATGAGCAGTTCTTC
v_call: TRBV6-5
clone_size: -
j_call: TRBJ2-1
d_call: -

cdr3_aa: CSAQTGGQNTEAFF
cdr3_nt: TGCAGTGCACAAACGGGAGGACAAAACACTGAAGCTTTCTTT
v_call: TRBV20-1
clone_size: few
j_call: TRBJ1-1
d_call: -

cdr3_aa: CASSHQRQGRGTEAFF
cdr3_nt: TGTGCCAGCAGTCACCAAAGACAGGGGCGAGGCACTGAAGCTTTCTTT
v_call: TRBV12-3/TRBV12-4
clone_size: -
j_call: TRBJ1-1
d_call: TRBD1

cdr3_aa: CASTLSGSETQYF
cdr3_nt: TGTGCCAGCACCTTAAGCGGGAGTGAGACCCAGTACTTC
v_call: TRBV9
clone_size: few
j_call: TRBJ2-5
d_call: TRBD2

cdr3_aa: CASSYRVYNEQFF
cdr3_nt: TGCGCCAGCAGCTACCGGGTCTACAATGAGCAGTTCTTC
v_call: TRBV4-3
clone_size: -
j_call: TRBJ2-1
d_call: -

cdr3_aa: CASSQGLYNEQFF
cdr3_nt: TGCGCCAGCAGCCAAGGACTCTACAATGAGCAGTTCTTC
v_call: TRBV5-1
clone_size: few
j_call: TRBJ2-1
d_call: -

cdr3_aa: CSVEDRDSPYEQYF
cdr3_nt: TGCAGCGTTGAAGATCGGGACAGCCCCTACGAGCAGTACTTC
v_call: TRBV29-1
clone_size: many
j_call: TRBJ2-7
d_call: TRBD1

cdr3_aa: CAISEFTGTGELFF
cdr3_nt: TGTGCCATCAGTGAGTTTACAGGGACCGGGGAGCTGTTTTTT
v_call: TRBV10-3
clone_size: -
j_call: TRBJ2-2
d_call: -

cdr3_aa: CASSYRGRRETQYF
cdr3_nt: TGTGCCAGCAGCTACAGGGGGCGGAGGGAGACCCAGTACTTC
v_call: TRBV5-6
clone_size: -
j_call: TRBJ2-5
d_call: TRBD1

cdr3_aa: CASSLQGYEQYF
cdr3_nt: TGCGCCAGCAGCTTGCAAGGTTACGAGCAGTACTTC
v_call: TRBV5-1
clone_size: many
j_call: TRBJ2-7
d_call: -

cdr3_aa: CASIPSGGYGYTF
cdr3_nt: TGTGCCAGCATCCCCTCGGGGGGATATGGCTACACCTTC
v_call: TRBV12-3/TRBV12-4
clone_size: few
j_call: TRBJ1-2
d_call: -

cdr3_aa: CASSIAPGTATGELFF
cdr3_nt: TGTGCCAGTAGTATCGCACCCGGGACAGCAACCGGGGAGCTGTTTTTT
v_call: TRBV19
clone_size: -
j_call: TRBJ2-2
d_call: TRBD1

cdr3_aa: CSVELAGDTNNEQFF
cdr3_nt: TGCAGCGTTGAACTAGCGGGAGATACTAACAATGAGCAGTTCTTC
v_call: TRBV29-1
clone_size: many
j_call: TRBJ2-1
d_call: TRBD2

cdr3_aa: CASSLGLAGSTRNTGELFF
cdr3_nt: TGTGCCAGCAGCTTAGGACTAGCGGGATCGACTAGGAACACCGGGGAGCTGTTTTTT
v_call: TRBV11-1
clone_size: many
j_call: TRBJ2-2
d_call: TRBD2

cdr3_aa: CSVLVLAGGESWNEQFF
cdr3_nt: TGCAGCGTTTTAGTTCTAGCGGGAGGTGAGTCGTGGAATGAGCAGTTCTTC
v_call: TRBV29-1
clone_size: few
j_call: TRBJ2-1
d_call: TRBD2

cdr3_aa: CASSPRVAGKGDTQYF
cdr3_nt: TGTGCCAGCAGCCCCCGGGTAGCGGGGAAGGGAGATACGCAGTATTTT
v_call: TRBV4-2
clone_size: -
j_call: TRBJ2-3
d_call: TRBD2

cdr3_aa: CASSYFGQHGGYTF
cdr3_nt: TGTGCCAGCAGTTACTTCGGACAGCATGGTGGCTACACCTTC
v_call: TRBV6-5
clone_size: -
j_call: TRBJ1-2
d_call: -

cdr3_aa: CASSVGQGGEQYF
cdr3_nt: TGCGCCAGCAGCGTGGGACAGGGGGGCGAGCAGTACTTC
v_call: TRBV5-1
clone_size: many
j_call: TRBJ2-7
d_call: TRBD1

cdr3_aa: CASSDWREAGYEQYF
cdr3_nt: TGTGCCAGCAGCGATTGGCGGGAGGCCGGCTACGAGCAGTACTTC
v_call: TRBV11-2
clone_size: few
j_call: TRBJ2-7
d_call: TRBD2

cdr3_aa: CASSGTGHRGRNIQYF
cdr3_nt: TGTGCCAGCAGCGGAACGGGACACAGGGGGAGAAACATTCAGTACTTC
v_call: TRBV7-2
clone_size: -
j_call: TRBJ2-4
d_call: TRBD1

cdr3_aa: CAGTISGVGGYTF
cdr3_nt: TGCGCCGGCACCATCTCGGGCGTGGGTGGCTACACCTTC
v_call: TRBV23-1
clone_size: -
j_call: TRBJ1-2
d_call: -

cdr3_aa: CASSPLAGGSYEQYF
cdr3_nt: TGTGCCAGCAGTCCCCTAGCAGGGGGCTCCTACGAGCAGTACTTC
v_call: TRBV14
clone_size: many
j_call: TRBJ2-7
d_call: TRBD1

cdr3_aa: CASTHPSRTGDSNQPQHF
cdr3_nt: TGTGCCAGCACCCACCCCTCGCGGACAGGGGATAGCAATCAGCCCCAGCATTTT
v_call: TRBV6-2/TRBV6-3
clone_size: few
j_call: TRBJ1-5
d_call: TRBD1

cdr3_aa: CASSRPGHLSGANVLTF
cdr3_nt: TGTGCCAGCAGTAGACCGGGACACCTCTCTGGGGCCAACGTCCTGACTTTC
v_call: TRBV12-3/TRBV12-4
clone_size: few
j_call: TRBJ2-6
d_call: -